The 31 T cell receptor beta chains listed next were all sequenced from one sample in a study of T cells in Graves' hyperthyroidism and ophthalmopathy (dated by TCRdb to about 2019). Receptors were amplified or captured by multiplex PCR. Sequencing used an Illumina HiSeq 2000. Amplification of TCR beta CDR3 regions was carried out from RNA transcripts. The TCR CDR3 was subjected to a first round of RT-PCR using the HTBI primer set and the Qiagen OneStep RT-PCR kit. TCRdb cleaned the public reads at Q25 with fastp, built clones with MiXCR and kept in-frame beta chains. Every CDR3 protein is listed once, alongside the most common genes and DNA of its rows. The sample table holds about 320,000 distinct CDR3 sequences, of which 16% were seen once. The ten largest clones add up to around 35% of the sample. The sample was blood. All receptors come from a man aged 25-45 years with Graves' hyperthyroidism.

Ten or more counts support this clonotype. This chain connects TRBV5-1 to TRBJ1-1, with a tentative D call TRBD1 (6 bases). Germline V gives CDR1 SGHRS, CDR2 YFSETQ. The V and J ends lost 1 base and 3 bases respectively, with 16 bases between them. This CDR3 comprises 16 residues. The CDR3 sequence is CASSLRGPPTYTEAFF. The CDR3 DNA sequence: TGCGCCAGCAGCTTGCGGGGGCCGCCGACCTACACTGAAGCTTTCTTT.

The chain is built from TRBV19 and TRBJ2-2; no clear D gene. The CDR3 length is 16 residues. The germline V gene has CDR1 LNHDA and CDR2 SQIVND (reference sequence). Trimming removed 0 bases from V and 4 bases from J, with 12 bases in between. CDR3 sequence: CASSIEGNRITGELFF. CDR3 nucleotide sequence: TGTGCCAGTAGTATAGAAGGCAACAGAATCACCGGGGAGCTGTTTTTT. Supplemented by reference TRBV19 and TRBJ2-2, the full variable domain reads DGGITQSPKYLFRKEGQNVTLSCEQNLNHDAMYWYRQDPGQGLRLIYYSQIVNDFQKGDIAEGYSVSREKKESFPLTVTSAQKNPTAFYLCASSIEGNRITGELFFGEGSRLTVL.

The table lists this clonotype with many counts. The V gene is TRBV11-2, the J gene TRBJ2-5; the D call may be TRBD1 or TRBD2 (6 bases each). Germline V gene lookup returns CDR1 SGHAT and CDR2 FQNNGV. V was cut by 5 bases and J by 3 bases, with 19 bases left in between. The CDR3 runs 16 residues. CDR3 in amino acids: CASSPSGGTLKETQYF. In DNA form, the CDR3 reads TGTGCCAGCAGCCCGTCCGGCGGGACACTGAAAGAGACCCAGTACTTC.

Comments on this clonotype: This may be a read error, as it is one base from a much larger clone. V gene TRBV28 combines with J gene TRBJ1-1; tentative D call: TRBD1 (6 bases). The CDR3 contains 14 residues. Germline CDR1 reads MDHEN; CDR2 reads SYDVKM. The germline V and J ends were trimmed by 6 bases and 5 bases, with 16 bases remaining between them. CDR3 sequence (DNA): TGTGCCAGCAGCCCCGGGGCAGGGGAGACTGAAGCTTTCTTT. Translating it yields CASSPGAGETEAFF. The whole variable domain, filled in from reference TRBV28 and TRBJ1-1, reads DVKVTQSSRYLVKRTGEKVFLECVQDMDHENMFWYRQDPGLGLRLIYFSYDVKMKEKGDIPEGYSVSREKKERFSLILESASTNQTSMYLCASSPGAGETEAFFGQGTRLTVV.

In its sample, this clonotype was seen a few times. The rearrangement links TRBV28 to TRBJ1-4; D might be TRBD1 (5 bases). The CDR3 spans 11 residues. V was pared by 6 bases and J by 6 bases, with 5 bases between. Looked up from germline, CDR1 is MDHEN and CDR2 is SYDVKM. The CDR3 loop reads CASRGDEKLFF. In DNA, the CDR3 is TGTGCCAGCAGGGGGGATGAAAAACTGTTTTTT.

This clonotype was seen at least ten times. This chain connects TRBV29-1 to TRBJ2-3, with 7 bases lining up with TRBD1. Germline V gives CDR1 SQVTM, CDR2 ANQGSEA. The CDR3 loop spans 14 amino acids. V shed 6 bases, J shed 3 bases, and the junction held 9 bases outside the gene matches. The CDR3 spells CSVLRDSWTDTQYF. CDR3 DNA: TGCAGCGTCCTCCGGGACAGTTGGACAGATACGCAGTATTTT.

Comment on this clonotype: A much larger clone differs from this one at a single base, so this may be a read error. V usage is TRBV7-9 and J usage is TRBJ2-2; D assignment may be TRBD1 or TRBD2 (5 bases each). The length of the CDR3 is 15 residues. Between the trimmed V and J ends, which lost 5 bases and 7 bases, there was a span of 17 bases. CDR1 and CDR2 from the germline V gene are SEHNR and FQNEAQ (reference sequence). CDR3 in DNA: TGTGCCAGCAGCCTCGCGCAGGGACGGATCGGGGAGCTGTTTTTT. It yields the protein CASSLAQGRIGELFF.

This clonotype was counted only a few times. This sequence joins TRBV20-1 and TRBJ2-3; either TRBD1 or TRBD2 may fit D (5 bases each). The V end was cut by 6 bases, the J end by 2 bases, with 9 bases between. This CDR3 has 12 residues. In germline, CDR1 is DFQATT, CDR2 SNEGSKA (reference sequence). DNA for the CDR3: TGCAGTGCCAGGGACCACACAGATACGCAGTATTTT. Translated, it gives CSARDHTDTQYF.

This clonotype was observed at least ten times. The J gene is TRBJ1-2, the V gene TRBV5-4; TRBD1 agrees at 9 bases. With 4 bases clipped from V and 4 bases from J, the junction kept 8 bases outside the gene matches. CDR3 length: 15 amino acids. The germline V gene has CDR1 SGHNT and CDR2 YYREEE (reference sequence). The CDR3 reads CASSPDRGSGYGYTF. The CDR3 bases are TGTGCCAGCAGCCCGGACAGGGGAAGCGGCTATGGCTACACCTTC.

This clonotype showed up just once. The chain employs TRBV5-5 and TRBJ1-3; possibly TRBD1 for D (5 bases). This CDR3 region has 15 residues. Trimming took off 4 bases at V and 0 bases at J, with 11 bases between the two ends. CDR1 and CDR2 from the germline V gene are SGHKS and YYEKEE (reference sequence). CDR3 nucleotides: TGTGCCAGCAGCCCCGGGACCACCTCTGGAAACACCATATATTTT. As protein: CASSPGTTSGNTIYF.

This clonotype showed up many times. In DNA form, the CDR3 reads TGTGCCAGCAGTCCTCCCAGACTCTACGAGCAGTACTTC. Amino acid sequence: CASSPPRLYEQYF. This chain connects TRBV2 to TRBJ2-7; D is uncertain. This CDR3 is 13 amino acids long. In germline, CDR1 is SNHLY, CDR2 FYNNEI. The ends were cut back, 5 bases at V and 3 bases at J, with 11 bases in the middle.

This clonotype was seen only a few times. The gene calls are TRBV7-9 and TRBJ2-3; 7 nucleotides line up with TRBD2. Germline V gene data show CDR1 as SEHNR and CDR2 as FQNEAQ (reference sequence). The CDR3 sequence is 16 residues long. V gave up 7 bases and J gave up 3 bases; unmatched junction bases: 13. CDR3 in amino acids: CASTPEMAGVTDTQYF. As DNA, the CDR3 is TGTGCCAGCACCCCCGAGATGGCGGGAGTTACAGATACGCAGTATTTT.

The chain uses TRBV7-9 and TRBJ2-1; D may match TRBD1 or TRBD2 (5 bases each). V shed 4 bases and J shed 6 bases, with 16 bases lying between them. The CDR3 covers 15 residues. Germline CDR1 and CDR2: SEHNR and FQNEAQ (reference sequence). CDR3 nucleotide sequence: TGTGCCAGCAGCTACCGGGACGGCTCGCTCAATGAGCAGTTCTTC. Amino acid sequence: CASSYRDGSLNEQFF.

A few counts support this clonotype. This chain joins TRBV28 and TRBJ2-1; 7 nucleotides match TRBD2. The CDR3 is 16 amino acids. The trim removed 4 bases at V and 0 bases at J, leaving 6 bases unmatched. Germline CDR1 and CDR2: MDHEN and SYDVKM. The CDR3 reads CASSSISGYSYNEQFF. CDR3 sequence (DNA): TGTGCCAGCAGTTCTATTAGCGGGTACTCCTACAATGAGCAGTTCTTC.

This chain connects TRBV5-1 to TRBJ2-7; perhaps D is TRBD1 or TRBD2 (6 bases each). The V gene's germline CDR1 is SGHRS and CDR2 YFSETQ. V gave up 2 bases and J gave up 4 bases, with 31 bases separating them. This CDR3 has 20 residues. The CDR3 reads CASSLPTPKNRVGGRYEQYF. CDR3 bases: TGCGCCAGCAGCTTACCAACCCCGAAGAACAGGGTTGGGGGGAGATACGAGCAGTACTTC.

The sample holds a few counts of this clonotype. The chain is built from TRBV19 and TRBJ2-7, with 10 bases that match TRBD2. The CDR3 has 14 residues. Germline assignment: CDR1 LNHDA and CDR2 SQIVND (reference sequence). The V segment lost 1 base and the J segment 3 bases; nucleotides outside the gene matches: 0. CDR3 amino acids: CASSIASGGYEQYF. The CDR3 DNA sequence: TGTGCCAGTAGTATAGCTAGCGGGGGCTACGAGCAGTACTTC.

The rearrangement uses TRBV10-1 and TRBJ2-3, with a possible D match to TRBD2 (5 bases). The CDR3 totals 15 residues. Germline V gives CDR1 WNHNN, CDR2 SYGVQD (reference sequence). The V and J ends lost 3 bases and 0 bases respectively, with 10 bases between them. The CDR3 reads CASSDPAASTDTQYF. The CDR3 region has the DNA TGCGCCAGCAGTGACCCAGCGGCCAGCACAGATACGCAGTATTTT.

Many counts were recorded for this clonotype. The chain recombines TRBV15 with TRBJ1-1; D is undetermined. The germline V gene encodes CDR1 LNHNV and CDR2 YYDKDF (reference sequence). V gave up 2 bases and J gave up 1 base, with 8 bases separating them. The CDR3 runs to 14 residues. CDR3 region: CATSRYLRNTEAFF. The CDR3 DNA is TGTGCCACCAGCAGATATTTAAGGAACACTGAAGCTTTCTTT.

The chain couples TRBV29-1 to TRBJ2-7; D unresolved. V lost 0 bases and J 4 bases, leaving 16 bases between the germline ends. The germline CDR1 and CDR2 sequences are SQVTM and ANQGSEA. The CDR3 totals 15 residues. In DNA form, the CDR3 reads TGCAGCGTTGAAGACTGGACGGGTGGGGAATACGAGCAGTACTTC. It translates to CSVEDWTGGEYEQYF.

This chain connects TRBV7-9 to TRBJ1-5; TRBD1 aligns across 10 bases. The germline V gene has CDR1 SEHNR and CDR2 FQNEAQ (reference sequence). With 4 bases clipped from V and 9 bases from J, the junction kept 9 bases outside the gene matches. This CDR3 is 15 amino acids long. The CDR3 DNA reads TGTGCCAGCAGCTCAGACAGGGGGCTGAGCGGGCCCCAGCATTTT. This codes for CASSSDRGLSGPQHF.

This clonotype appeared many times. This sequence joins TRBV30 and TRBJ2-3; D gene ambiguous. This CDR3 region has 9 residues. Per germline, CDR1 GTSNPN and CDR2 SVGIG (reference sequence). CDR3 loop: CAPRDTQYF. DNA of the CDR3: TGTGCACCCAGAGATACGCAGTATTTT.

The rearrangement links TRBV5-8 to TRBJ2-5; unclear D gene. Germline V gene sequence: CDR1 SGHTS, CDR2 YDEGEE. CDR3 length: 13 residues. V was trimmed by 6 bases and J by 4 bases, leaving 13 bases between them. The CDR3 reads CASTSPAGETQYF. Written as DNA, the CDR3 is TGTGCCAGCACCTCGCCGGCCGGAGAGACCCAGTACTTC.

This clonotype occurred many times. The chain joins TRBV13 to TRBJ2-5; 9 positions agree with TRBD1. With 0 bases clipped from V and 3 bases from J, the junction kept 2 bases outside the gene matches. This CDR3 comprises 15 residues. Germline CDR1 and CDR2: PRHDT and FYEKMQ (reference sequence). This CDR3 is CASSLGGDREETQYF. The CDR3 DNA follows: TGTGCCAGCAGCTTAGGGGGGGACAGGGAAGAGACCCAGTACTTC.

This clonotype was found many times. V and J are TRBV5-5 and TRBJ2-1; 9 bases agree with TRBD2. The germline gives CDR1 SGHKS, CDR2 YYEKEE (reference sequence). There are 15 residues in the CDR3. Germline trimming cut 0 bases from V and 5 bases from J; bases unmatched to any gene: 3. This chain's CDR3 is CASSLDSGSNNEQFF. CDR3 nucleotide sequence: TGTGCCAGCAGCTTGGATAGCGGGAGTAACAATGAGCAGTTCTTC.

This clonotype showed up many times. The CDR3 region has the DNA TGTGCCAGCAGCTTGGGACAGGGCTCCAATCAGCCCCAGCATTTT. It translates to CASSLGQGSNQPQHF. The chain joins TRBV5-6 to TRBJ1-5; 7 bases agree with TRBD1. The germline gives CDR1 SGHDT, CDR2 YYEEEE. The CDR3 sequence is 15 residues long. V lost 0 bases, J lost 3 bases, and 3 bases stayed unmatched.

There are many counts of this clonotype. This sequence joins TRBV20-1 and TRBJ2-7; D not certain. The CDR3 is 12 amino acids. The V and J ends lost 0 bases and 9 bases respectively, with 12 bases between them. CDR1 is DFQATT, CDR2 SNEGSKA, per germline (reference sequence). CDR3 DNA: TGCAGTGCTAGAGATCGTGAAGGGCTGCAGTACTTC. Protein: CSARDREGLQYF.

This clonotype was seen ten or more times. The chain recombines TRBV2 with TRBJ2-1, with 11 bases that match TRBD1. The V and J ends lost 2 bases and 8 bases, in that order; junction bases with no gene match: 11. The CDR3 is 17 residues long. Germline CDR1 and CDR2: SNHLY and FYNNEI. The CDR3 region has the DNA TGTGCCAGCAGTGAATCAGAGGACAGGGGGCATAAGGATGAGCAGTTCTTC. Amino acids: CASSESEDRGHKDEQFF.

This clonotype was observed many times. In DNA form, the CDR3 reads TGTGCCAGCAGTGAACTACCCACAGCCTATGGCTACACCTTC. Its protein is CASSELPTAYGYTF. This chain connects TRBV2 to TRBJ1-2; D is ambiguous. The CDR3 runs 14 residues. Germline assignment: CDR1 SNHLY and CDR2 FYNNEI. Trimming shortened V by 2 bases and J by 4 bases, and 11 bases separated the two germline ends.

In its sample, this clonotype was seen a few times. This chain joins TRBV9 and TRBJ1-1, with a tentative D call TRBD1 (6 bases). V dropped 3 bases and J dropped 1 base, with 10 bases sitting between them. CDR3 length: 14 residues. Germline V gives CDR1 SGDLS, CDR2 YYNGEE. CDR3 in DNA: TGTGCCAGCAGCGCCCTCAGGGGGAACACTGAAGCTTTCTTT. It yields the protein CASSALRGNTEAFF.

V gene TRBV6-6 combines with J gene TRBJ2-2; D remains ambiguous. The CDR3 consists of 12 residues. The V gene's germline CDR1 is MNHNY and CDR2 SVGAGI (reference sequence). V gave up 2 bases and J gave up 7 bases, with 5 bases separating them. The CDR3 spells CASSYPGGELFF. The DNA for the CDR3 is TGTGCCAGCAGTTACCCCGGCGGGGAGCTGTTTTTT.

This clonotype occurred a few times. The V call is TRBV7-2, the J call TRBJ1-1; 7 nucleotides match TRBD1. This CDR3 comprises 13 residues. The germline V gene encodes CDR1 SGHTA and CDR2 FQGNSA. V shed 5 bases, J shed 5 bases, and the junction held 5 bases outside the gene matches. CDR3 protein: CASSNQGGTEAFF. In nucleotides, the CDR3 is TGTGCCAGCAGCAACCAGGGGGGGACTGAAGCTTTCTTT.